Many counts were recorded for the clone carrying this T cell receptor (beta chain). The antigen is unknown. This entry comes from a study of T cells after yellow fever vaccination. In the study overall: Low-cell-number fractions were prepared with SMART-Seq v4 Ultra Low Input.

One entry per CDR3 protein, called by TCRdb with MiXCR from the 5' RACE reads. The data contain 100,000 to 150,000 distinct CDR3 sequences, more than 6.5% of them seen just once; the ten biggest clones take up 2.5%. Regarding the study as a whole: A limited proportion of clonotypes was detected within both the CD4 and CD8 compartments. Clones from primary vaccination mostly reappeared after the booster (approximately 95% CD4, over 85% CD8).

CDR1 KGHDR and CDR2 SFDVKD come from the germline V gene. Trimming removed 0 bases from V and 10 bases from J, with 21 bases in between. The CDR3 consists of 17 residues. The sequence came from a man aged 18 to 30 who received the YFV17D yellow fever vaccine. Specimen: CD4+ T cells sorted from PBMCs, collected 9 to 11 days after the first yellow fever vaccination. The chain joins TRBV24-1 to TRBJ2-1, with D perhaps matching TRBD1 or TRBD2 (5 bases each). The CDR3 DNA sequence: TGTGCCACCAGTGATTTGAGGGGACCAGGTATTTCGATGGAGCAGTTCTTC. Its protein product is CATSDLRGPGISMEQFF.